This note documents a single T cell receptor (beta chain) sequence. The CDR3 covers 11 residues. Germline assignment: CDR1 DFQATT and CDR2 SNEGSKA (reference sequence). V was cut by 6 bases and J by 5 bases, with 10 bases left in between. Profiling relied on immunoSEQ multiplex PCR, and the TCRdb table lists in-frame clones only, not all of them. The top ten hold roughly 1% of the sample, which has about 43,000 clones, more than 70% seen once. This entry belongs to a study of ipilimumab plus nivolumab after autologous stem cell transplantation. This sequence originates from a male donor with multiple myeloma. This specimen consisted of PBMCs, obtained in a trial of ipilimumab plus nivolumab as post-transplant consolidation. The chain couples TRBV20-1 to TRBJ2-5; D gene unclear. The CDR3 reads CSAQGAETQYF. The CDR3 bases are TGCAGTGCCCAAGGTGCGGAGACCCAGTACTTC.